This entry concerns a single T cell receptor (beta chain). The target antigen is unknown. This entry comes from a study of shared clonotypes between healthy human individuals. On sorted subsets, replicate PCRs used 150 to 250 ng DNA, or 31,000 or so T cell genomes. Assay used: immunoSEQ multiplex PCR; TCRdb lists only in-frame clones, some missing. The sample yields some 500,000 clones, roughly 95% seen once. Study-level results: Rarefaction exposed incomplete sorted-subset sequencing despite large depth. A generally larger estimated richness was seen in naive subsets than in memory subsets.

Healthy adults negative for HIV, lacking recent acute infections or vaccinations, served as donors. Germline CDR1 is SGHRS and CDR2 is YFSETQ. V lost 4 bases to trimming and J lost 11 bases, with 21 bases between them. CDR3 length equals 14 residues. The source of this sequence is a woman between 25 and 40 years old in good health. V gene TRBV5-1 combines with J gene TRBJ2-5, with D possibly matching TRBD1 (5 bases). Sequencing input: naive CD4+ T cells sorted from blood. Sample subset: CD45RA+ positively selected. In DNA, the CDR3 is TGCGCCAGCAGCGGCGCATCAGGGTGGAGAAGGCAGTACTTC. It codes for CASSGASGWRRQYF.